These T cell receptor beta chains were read from a single sample in a study of CD8 T cells in Susac syndrome. TCRdb re-analysed the immunoSEQ multiplex PCR reads in MiXCR, keeping a single row per CDR3 protein. This repertoire shows about 66,000 distinct CDR3 sequences, about 94% found once; its top ten account for around 0.6%. Material: CD8+ T cells from PBMCs. These receptors were collected from a human donor with multiple sclerosis. The CDR3 runs from the conserved cysteine through the conserved F or W. The D gene is left open where the match is weak.

DNA,CDR3,D,J,V
TGTGCCAGCAGCTCCCACTACGAGCAGTACTTC,CASSSHYEQYF,NA,TRBJ2-7,TRBV7-2
TGCAGCGTTGTATTACTAGCGGGGGCTCCAGATACGCAGTATTTT,CSVVLLAGAPDTQYF,TRBD2,TRBJ2-3,TRBV29-1
TGTGCCAGCAGTTTAGGGCGGGGGACAGAAGAGCAGTACTTC,CASSLGRGTEEQYF,NA,TRBJ2-7,TRBV27
TGCGCCAGTGGACAGCCGGCCTACGAGCAGTACTTC,CASGQPAYEQYF,NA,TRBJ2-7,TRBV10-2
TGCAGTGCCCAGATAACTTCCGGGACTCATAACTACAATGAGCAGTTCTTC,CSAQITSGTHNYNEQFF,NA,TRBJ2-1,TRBV20-1
TGTGCCAGCAGTCCCCTCATGGCGGTACAAGAGACCCAGTACTTC,CASSPLMAVQETQYF,NA,TRBJ2-5,TRBV6-5
TGTGCCAGCAGTTACCCCAGAGGGGGGAACACTGAAGCTTTCTTT,CASSYPRGGNTEAFF,NA,TRBJ1-1,TRBV6-6
TGTGCCAGCAGCTCCACAGGAGACAATGAGCAGTTCTTC,CASSSTGDNEQFF,NA,TRBJ2-1,TRBV7-9
TGTGCCAGCGGGGCCGGGACACCCGTCAATGAGCAGTTCTTC,CASGAGTPVNEQFF,NA,TRBJ2-1,TRBV7-9
TGTGCCAGCAGTTCCCAGCTAGCGGGGAAACACAATGAGCAGTTCTTC,CASSSQLAGKHNEQFF,TRBD2,TRBJ2-1,TRBV27